Listed here are 9 T cell receptor beta chains from one sample, sequenced in a study of T cells in Graves' hyperthyroidism and ophthalmopathy. Researchers took RNA transcripts and amplified the TCR beta CDR3 regions from them. A set of HTBI primers served as the primers for a first-round RT-PCR of the TCR CDR3. TCRdb used MiXCR to reprocess the multiplex PCR reads, holding one entry per CDR3 protein. This table holds 95,000 to 110,000 distinct CDR3 sequences, 16% found once. What was sequenced was blood. The receptors were gathered from a woman aged 45-65 years with Graves' hyperthyroidism.

At least ten counts were recorded for this clonotype. The V and J genes are TRBV30 and TRBJ1-1; no reliable D call. Between the trimmed V and J ends, which lost 1 base and 1 base, there was a span of 7 bases. Germline V lookup: CDR1 GTSNPN, CDR2 SVGIG (reference sequence). There are 13 residues in the CDR3. The CDR3 DNA reads TGTGCCTGGAGTGGGCAGACGAACACTGAAGCTTTCTTT. It is translated as CAWSGQTNTEAFF.

This rearrangement joins TRBV9 to TRBJ2-2, with TRBD2 as a possible D gene (6 bases). Germline lookup yields CDR1 SGDLS and CDR2 YYNGEE. Deletions cut 0 bases from V and 3 bases from J, with 12 bases between. This CDR3 region has 16 residues. The DNA of the CDR3 is TGTGCCAGCAGCGTAGAAGGAGGGCGGGACACCGGGGAGCTGTTTTTT. This translates into CASSVEGGRDTGELFF.

This clonotype turned up a few times. A much larger clone sits a single nucleotide away, making a read error possible. The CDR3 loop is CASSRTDPGAGELFF. The CDR3 DNA reads TGTGCCAGCAGCCGGACAGACCCAGGAGCCGGGGAGCTGTTTTTT. The V and J genes are TRBV5-5 and TRBJ2-2, with D possibly matching TRBD1 (6 bases). This CDR3 region has 15 residues. Germline loops: CDR1 SGHKS, CDR2 YYEKEE (reference sequence). The germline V and J ends were trimmed by 4 bases and 6 bases, with 16 bases remaining between them.

This clonotype was counted many times. The chain has TRBV20-1 and TRBJ2-1; tentative D call: TRBD1 (7 bases). CDR3 length: 14 residues. Trimming cost V 5 bases and J 7 bases, with 18 bases left between them. CDR1 and CDR2 (germline): DFQATT, SNEGSKA (reference sequence). The CDR3 DNA reads TGCAGTGCTCCGCTCCCAGGGGGGAGGAATGAGCAGTTCTTC. It is translated as CSAPLPGGRNEQFF.

Ten or more counts support this clonotype. This chain links TRBV6-1 with TRBJ2-7, with TRBD2 matching over 7 bases. The CDR3 consists of 16 residues. Germline V gene lookup returns CDR1 MNHNS and CDR2 SASEGT. V lost 1 base to trimming and J lost 5 bases; unmatched junction nucleotides: 11. The CDR3 here is CASSEDGGGSKHEQYV. CDR3 DNA sequence: TGTGCCAGCAGTGAAGACGGCGGCGGGAGTAAACACGAGCAGTACGTC.

The V gene is TRBV28, the J gene TRBJ1-4; no definite D call. Germline assignment: CDR1 MDHEN and CDR2 SYDVKM. CDR3 length equals 15 residues. The V end was cut by 4 bases, the J end by 5 bases, with 14 bases between. CDR3: CASSSTPPANEKLFF. DNA of the CDR3: TGTGCCAGCAGTTCAACACCTCCCGCAAATGAAAAACTGTTTTTT.

This clonotype was counted ten times or more. V and J are TRBV11-1 and TRBJ2-7, with 12 bases matching TRBD1. CDR1 is SGHAT, CDR2 FQDESV, per germline (reference sequence). The trim removed 4 bases at V and 2 bases at J, leaving 6 bases unmatched. This CDR3 region has 16 residues. CDR3 region: CASSWGQGAVTYEQYF. In DNA, the CDR3 is TGTGCCAGCAGCTGGGGACAGGGGGCCGTTACCTACGAGCAGTACTTC.

This clonotype was counted ten times or more. This chain connects TRBV3-1 to TRBJ2-1, with a tentative D call TRBD2 (7 bases). This CDR3 contains 15 residues. In germline, CDR1 is LGHDT, CDR2 YNNKEL (reference sequence). Trimming removed 1 base at V and 6 bases at J, with 13 bases between. The CDR3 protein is CASSQGGLAVNEQFF. CDR3 sequence (DNA): TGTGCCAGCAGCCAAGGGGGGCTAGCGGTCAATGAGCAGTTCTTC.

The table lists this clonotype with many counts. The chain links TRBV12-3 or TRBV12-4 to TRBJ1-5; 9 bases are a match to TRBD1. The CDR3 contains 19 residues. The V and J ends lost 5 bases and 1 base, in that order; junction bases with no gene match: 15. The DNA for the CDR3 is TGTGCCAGCAGTCCGTCATACCCCGGGACAGGGCGCAGCAATCAGCCCCAGCATTTT. It yields the protein CASSPSYPGTGRSNQPQHF.